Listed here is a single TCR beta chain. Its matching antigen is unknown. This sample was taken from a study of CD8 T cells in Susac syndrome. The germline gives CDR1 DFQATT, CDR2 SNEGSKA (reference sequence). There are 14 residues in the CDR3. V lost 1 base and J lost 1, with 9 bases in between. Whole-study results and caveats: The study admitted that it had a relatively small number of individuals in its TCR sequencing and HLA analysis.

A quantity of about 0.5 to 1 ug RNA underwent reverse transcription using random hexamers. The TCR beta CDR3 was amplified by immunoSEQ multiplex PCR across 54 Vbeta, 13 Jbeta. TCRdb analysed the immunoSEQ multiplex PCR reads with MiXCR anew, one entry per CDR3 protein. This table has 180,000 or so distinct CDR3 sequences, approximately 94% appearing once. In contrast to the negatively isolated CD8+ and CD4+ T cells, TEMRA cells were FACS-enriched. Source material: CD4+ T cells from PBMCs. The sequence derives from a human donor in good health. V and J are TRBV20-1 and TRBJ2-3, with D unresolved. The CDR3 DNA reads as TGCAGTGCTAGAGCCTGGGTAGGCACAGATACGCAGTATTTT. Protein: CSARAWVGTDTQYF.